Reported below is one T cell receptor beta chain. This sample is drawn from a study of blood T cell repertoires in COVID-19. Looking at the study overall: From T cells, B-cell-depleted T cells, or PBMCs came the material, which was cDNA or gDNA.

Participants were aged about 18 to 95 years, lived in about two dozen US areas, and enrolled virtually. Cohort placement rested on clinical history that participants reported themselves. Recovered Cohort 3 donors showed two negative PCRs, clearance, or symptom resolution. Sequencing was performed with immunoSEQ multiplex PCR; in TCRdb, only in-frame clones are kept and a portion is missing. This table has 180,000 or so clones, about four fifths appearing once. Germline CDR1 is MNHEY and CDR2 is SVGAGI. The CDR3 totals 15 residues. Deletions cut 0 bases from V and 5 bases from J, with 11 bases between.

The V gene is TRBV6-5, the J gene TRBJ1-5; D perhaps matches TRBD1 (5 bases). Sequencing input: PBMCs or T cells enriched from blood (not recorded which). This TCR was sampled from a man between 50 and 59 years old who had recovered from COVID-19. The CDR3 bases are TGTGCCAGCAGTTACTCTCAGGGTGGAGATCAGCCCCAGCATTTT. This codes for CASSYSQGGDQPQHF.